This TCR beta chain was documented in a study of blood T cell repertoires in COVID-19. The wider study: Before being deemed recovered, Cohort 3 donors had two negative PCRs, clearance, or symptom resolution. Italy, Spain and the United States were the sources of the convalescent and acute COVID-19 samples. From T cells, B-cell-depleted T cells, or PBMCs came the material, which was cDNA or gDNA.

Original processing notes: Reference gene primer amplification in the assay estimated nucleated cell counts. Method: immunoSEQ multiplex PCR; TCRdb's copy keeps in-frame clones and lacks some. The DNA gave D and trimming, while V, J and clone size come from that table. The repertoire consists of approximately 240,000 clones, with about nine tenths occurring once and the leading ten covering roughly 3.3%. The CDR3 length is 15 residues. Germline V CDR1 and CDR2: SNHLY, FYNNEI. Trimming removed 2 bases from V and 2 bases from J, with 10 bases in between. The source material was PBMCs or T cells enriched from blood (not recorded which). The chain recombines TRBV2 with TRBJ1-5; perhaps TRBD1 as D (5 bases). The sequence was obtained from a woman aged 50 to 60 in a cohort exposed to, infected with or recovered from COVID-19 (not recorded which). CDR3 sequence (DNA): TGTGCCAGCAGTGAATGGGCAGGGCGCAATCAGCCCCAGCATTTT. Translation: CASSEWAGRNQPQHF.